This TCR beta chain was profiled in a study of T cells after yellow fever vaccination. This clonotype appeared many times. TCRdb passed the 5' RACE reads through MiXCR, listing each CDR3 protein once. The table has some 600,000 distinct CDR3 sequences, 9% to 15% seen once. This sequence originates from a young man who received the YFV17D yellow fever vaccine. The material sequenced was PBMCs, taken on the day of the yellow fever booster vaccination.

CDR3 region: CASRRQGGAENIQYF. CDR3 DNA sequence: TGCGCCAGCAGGCGACAGGGAGGGGCTGAAAACATTCAGTACTTC. This chain links TRBV5-1 with TRBJ2-4; D may correspond to TRBD1 or TRBD2 (7 bases each). V gave up 5 bases and J gave up 5 bases, with 17 bases separating them. Per germline, CDR1 SGHRS and CDR2 YFSETQ. This CDR3 has 15 residues.